One and the same sample provided the 23 T cell receptor beta chains below, sequenced in a study of patients and donors after allogeneic stem cell transplantation. Using its own MiXCR run on the RT-PCR reads, TCRdb lists one record per CDR3 protein. The table has about a million distinct CDR3 sequences, about a sixth seen once. Sequences were obtained from blood, either unsorted or a sorted T cell fraction (not recorded which). The source of these receptors is a human donor who was either an allogeneic HSCT recipient or a stem cell or donor lymphocyte infusion donor (not recorded which). It is not recorded whose cells these are; they may come from a transplant donor.

This clonotype was observed a few times. J is TRBJ2-7 and V is TRBV5-1, with 7 bases identical to TRBD2. The CDR3 runs 17 residues. CDR1 SGHRS and CDR2 YFSETQ come from the germline V gene. The V gene end was trimmed by 2 bases and the J gene end by 0 bases; junction bases not matched to a gene: 11. In DNA form, the CDR3 reads TGCGCCAGCAGCTTTAAGGCCGGGAGGTCCGACTCCTACGAGCAGTACTTC. The encoded protein is CASSFKAGRSDSYEQYF.

The CDR3 DNA is TGTGCCAGCAGGGGGACAGGGATCGGGGGGGAGCAGTACTTC. This translates into CASRGTGIGGEQYF. This sequence joins TRBV2 and TRBJ2-7; 9 bases line up with TRBD1. The CDR3 runs to 14 residues. CDR1 is SNHLY, CDR2 FYNNEI, per germline. Losses at the gene ends were 6 bases for V and 7 bases for J; bases not matched to a gene: 10.

This clonotype was counted only a few times. The chain is built from TRBV3-1 and TRBJ2-7, with 8 positions matching TRBD2. With 4 bases clipped from V and 2 bases from J, the junction kept 10 bases outside the gene matches. The CDR3 is made up of 16 amino acids. The germline CDR1 and CDR2 sequences are LGHDT and YNNKEL (reference sequence). CDR3 coding DNA: TGTGCCAGCAGCCCAGACGAAGAGGGACTAGCCTACGAGCAGTACTTC. Protein product: CASSPDEEGLAYEQYF.

A single count supports this clonotype. This rearrangement joins TRBV4-3 to TRBJ1-1; TRBD1 aligns across 7 bases. The CDR3 covers 16 residues. The V gene end was trimmed by 0 bases and the J gene end by 12 bases; junction bases not matched to a gene: 16. Germline V gene lookup returns CDR1 LGHNA and CDR2 YSLEER. This CDR3 reads CASSQDRGAQQGISFF. The CDR3 DNA is TGCGCCAGCAGCCAAGATCGCGGAGCCCAACAGGGGATATCTTTCTTT.

This clonotype has just a few counts. The J gene is TRBJ2-1, the V gene TRBV20-1; TRBD2 matches at 9 bases. V lost 6 bases, J lost 6 bases, and 6 bases stayed unmatched. Germline CDR1 and CDR2: DFQATT and SNEGSKA (reference sequence). The CDR3 has 13 amino acids. The CDR3 DNA reads as TGCAGTGCAGCCGCGGGGGGGGGCAATGAGCAGTTCTTC. It codes for CSAAAGGGNEQFF.

CDR3 sequence: CASRQGRDDTEAFF. DNA for the CDR3: TGTGCCAGCAGACAAGGCAGGGATGACACTGAAGCTTTCTTT. The chain combines TRBV27 with TRBJ1-1; D may be TRBD1 (5 bases). With 6 bases removed from V and 3 bases from J, the gap between germline ends came to 14 bases. This CDR3 region has 14 residues. Germline V gene data show CDR1 as MNHEY and CDR2 as SMNVEV (reference sequence).

This clonotype was counted between two and nine times. The rearrangement links TRBV4-1 to TRBJ2-1; D possibly corresponds to TRBD2 (5 bases). This CDR3 has 17 amino acids. Germline V gene lookup returns CDR1 MGHRA and CDR2 YSYEKL. Trimming cost V 2 bases and J 1 base, with 15 bases left between them. CDR3 amino acids: CASSQSDGKRSYNEQFF. Here the CDR3 DNA reads TGCGCCAGCAGCCAAAGTGACGGGAAGCGGTCCTACAATGAGCAGTTCTTC.

There are a few counts of this clonotype. V and J are TRBV2 and TRBJ2-4; D remains ambiguous. Trimming took 2 bases from V and 11 from J, leaving 7 bases between them. The CDR3 loop spans 11 amino acids. CDR1 SNHLY and CDR2 FYNNEI come from the germline V gene. The CDR3 loop reads CASSELGVQYF. CDR3 in DNA: TGTGCCAGCAGTGAACTTGGGGTTCAGTACTTC.

The rearrangement uses TRBV24-1 and TRBJ2-5; unclear D gene. This CDR3 region has 16 residues. CDR1 and CDR2 (germline): KGHDR, SFDVKD. The V end lost 4 bases, the J end lost 2 bases, and 16 bases lay between the germline ends. The CDR3 DNA follows: TGTGCCACCAGTGACCCGGGCTCGGGTCATCAAGAGACCCAGTACTTC. This sequence encodes CATSDPGSGHQETQYF.

The chain uses TRBV29-1 and TRBJ2-1; no firm D call. From germline, CDR1 is SQVTM and CDR2 ANQGSEA. Trimming removed 6 bases at V and 5 bases at J, with 17 bases between. This CDR3 is built from 14 residues. The CDR3 region is CSVANLGWHNEQFF. The CDR3 DNA follows: TGCAGCGTCGCTAACCTGGGGTGGCACAATGAGCAGTTCTTC.

Only one count was recorded for this clonotype. This chain connects TRBV4-2 to TRBJ2-5; D may be TRBD2 (5 bases). The CDR3 totals 16 residues. In germline, CDR1 is LGHNA, CDR2 YNFKEQ. The germline V and J ends were trimmed by 5 bases and 6 bases, with 22 bases remaining between them. The CDR3 DNA sequence: TGTGCCAGCAGCTACGGCCTGAGGGAGCAACTACAGACCCAGTACTTC. This translates into CASSYGLREQLQTQYF.

The table lists this clonotype with a few counts. This sequence joins TRBV30 and TRBJ2-7, with 8 bases matching TRBD1. V was pared by 5 bases and J by 1 base, with 4 bases of the junction left unmatched. The CDR3 covers 13 residues. Germline CDR1 reads GTSNPN; CDR2 reads SVGIG (reference sequence). The CDR3 bases are TGTGCCTGGGACACAGGGGGTTCCTACGAGCAGTACTTC. Amino acid sequence: CAWDTGGSYEQYF. Full variable domain (outside the CDR3, taken from reference TRBV30 and TRBJ2-7): SQTIHQWPATLVQPVGSPLSLECTVEGTSNPNLYWYRQAAGRGLQLLFYSVGIGQISSEVPQNLSASRPQDRQFILSSKKLLLSDSGFYLCAWDTGGSYEQYFGPGTRLTVT.

This clonotype appeared a single time. CDR3 protein: CASSQGLAGQSYEQYF. The CDR3 nucleotides read TGCGCCAGCAGCCAAGGACTAGCGGGCCAGTCCTACGAGCAGTACTTC. This sequence joins TRBV4-1 and TRBJ2-7, with 10 bases aligning to TRBD2. The CDR3 spans 16 residues. From germline, CDR1 is MGHRA and CDR2 YSYEKL. V shed 1 base, J shed 1 base, and the junction held 4 bases outside the gene matches.

There are many counts of this clonotype. V usage is TRBV7-9 and J usage is TRBJ2-2; D not resolved. V lost 3 bases and J 5 bases, leaving 10 bases between the germline ends. CDR1 and CDR2 from the germline V gene are SEHNR and FQNEAQ (reference sequence). This CDR3 contains 14 residues. CDR3 sequence reads: CASSFSSSTGELFF. The CDR3 region has the DNA TGTGCCAGCAGCTTCTCCTCCTCAACCGGGGAGCTGTTTTTT.

V is TRBV24-1 and J is TRBJ2-7; D uncertain. Germline CDR1 KGHDR, CDR2 SFDVKD. With 6 bases removed from V and 2 bases from J, the gap between germline ends came to 10 bases. The CDR3 has 13 amino acids. In DNA form, the CDR3 reads TGTGCCACCAGTCCCGGGTCCACCTACGAGCAGTACTTC. It is translated as CATSPGSTYEQYF.

The chain joins TRBV3-1 to TRBJ2-7; 12 bases agree with TRBD1. Per germline, CDR1 LGHDT and CDR2 YNNKEL (reference sequence). The CDR3 consists of 16 residues. The V and J ends lost 1 base and 2 bases, in that order; junction bases with no gene match: 3. The DNA of the CDR3 is TGTGCCAGCAGCCAAGTGGGGACAGGGGGCCCCTACGAGCAGTACTTC. This encodes CASSQVGTGGPYEQYF.

This clonotype was observed many times. This sequence joins TRBV10-3 and TRBJ2-3; possible D gene TRBD2, 5 bases. The germline CDR1 and CDR2 sequences are ENHRY and SYGVKD. This CDR3 contains 13 residues. Trimming removed 3 bases from V and 5 bases from J, with 9 bases in between. This CDR3 reads CAISDRGRDTQYF. CDR3 nucleotides: TGTGCCATCAGTGATCGAGGGAGAGATACGCAGTATTTT.

The chain combines TRBV4-2 with TRBJ2-3; TRBD1 is a possible D gene (6 bases). Trimming took off 8 bases at V and 4 bases at J, with 7 bases between the two ends. Germline V CDR1 and CDR2: LGHNA, YNFKEQ. The CDR3 runs to 11 residues. This CDR3 reads CASQGPDTQYF. The CDR3, as DNA: TGTGCCAGCCAGGGGCCAGATACGCAGTATTTT.

This clonotype was picked up a small number of times. The chain links TRBV12-3 or TRBV12-4 to TRBJ2-3; possibly TRBD1 for D (5 bases). The CDR3 spans 16 residues. Trimming shortened V by 3 bases and J by 4 bases, and 17 bases separated the two germline ends. CDR3 region: CASSFWTTDNADTQYF. The CDR3 DNA reads TGTGCCAGCAGTTTCTGGACGACGGACAACGCAGATACGCAGTATTTT.

CDR3 amino acids: CASATTNNEQFF. CDR3 nucleotide sequence: TGTGCCAGCGCCACCACTAACAATGAGCAGTTCTTC. V and J are TRBV7-9 and TRBJ2-1, with D unresolved. V gave up 8 bases and J gave up 5 bases, with 10 bases separating them. Germline lookup yields CDR1 SEHNR and CDR2 FQNEAQ (reference sequence). CDR3 length: 12 residues.

This clonotype has ten or more counts. The chain combines TRBV5-1 with TRBJ2-1; 9 bases align to TRBD1. The trim removed 4 bases at V and 1 base at J, leaving 3 bases unmatched. Per germline, CDR1 SGHRS and CDR2 YFSETQ. This CDR3 spans 15 amino acids. The CDR3 bases are TGCGCCAGCAGCCACGACAGGGGGTCCTACAATGAGCAGTTCTTC. Protein sequence: CASSHDRGSYNEQFF.

This clonotype was seen only a few times. This chain joins TRBV25-1 and TRBJ2-7, with 7 bases fitting TRBD2. V was pared by 2 bases and J by 13 bases, with 11 bases of the junction left unmatched. This CDR3 is built from 13 residues. CDR1 and CDR2 from the germline V gene are MGHDK and SYGVNS. The DNA for the CDR3 is TGTGCCAGCAGTGAAGGGGGGAGGGGCCGCCTTTACTTC. It translates to CASSEGGRGRLYF.

This clonotype was seen a handful of times. The rearrangement links TRBV9 to TRBJ1-4; no reliable D call. The V gene's germline CDR1 is SGDLS and CDR2 YYNGEE. The CDR3 loop spans 14 amino acids. Trimming removed 0 bases from V and 6 bases from J, with 9 bases in between. The CDR3 coding sequence is TGTGCCAGCAGCGTAGGCAATTCGGATGAAAAACTGTTTTTT. Its protein is CASSVGNSDEKLFF.